This TCR beta chain stems from a study of vaccination effects on CD4 cells after COVID-19. General study results and limits: In healthy vaccinees, only 1 of 255 vaccine-induced clones cross-reacted with common cold coronaviruses.

Produced via immunoSEQ multiplex PCR; TCRdb's table is partial and in-frame only. The repertoire holds tens of thousands of clones, approximately 74% seen once, with more than 1.5% in the top ten. Sequencing followed a ViraFEST assay step that expanded antigen-specific CD4+ T cells with viral peptide pools. Isolating CD4+ T cells followed around nine days of culture. It was on days 3 and 7 that half the medium was replaced with IL-2 medium. About this clone itself: Its antigen is still unknown.

This clonotype was sampled from a human donor who received a COVID-19 vaccine. The specimen comprised CD4+ T cells from PBMCs cultured with HCoV-229E spike peptides, sampled before COVID-19 vaccination.

CDR3 DNA sequence: TGTGCCAGCTCACCGACAGTCTACAATGAGCAGTTCTTC. It codes for CASSPTVYNEQFF. The rearrangement uses TRBV18 and TRBJ2-1, with a tentative D call TRBD1 (5 bases). Germline-derived CDR1 and CDR2 are KGHSH and LQKENI. The CDR3 length is 13 residues. V gave up 3 bases and J gave up 3 bases, with 6 bases separating them.